Included here is one T cell receptor beta chain sequence, with context. The time point here: pre-treatment sample, taken before nivolumab and TIL therapy. The tumor samples were excised metastases, mostly pleural nodules or supraclavicular lymph nodes. The CDR3 loop spans 15 amino acids. J lost 6 bases, V lost 0 bases, and 8 bases had no gene match. Germline V gene data show CDR1 as GTSNPN and CDR2 as SVGIG (reference sequence). The libraries were made with immunoSEQ v3. Sequencing used immunoSEQ multiplex PCR; TCRdb keeps in-frame clones, though not all of them. Counted here are roughly 26,000 clones, around 70% occurring once; the ten biggest clones make up roughly 7.3%. This sample is drawn from a study of TIL therapy for anti-PD-1-resistant metastatic lung cancer.

This sequence was found in a person between 25 and 79 years old with non-small cell lung cancer. This chain uses TRBV30 with TRBJ1-1; TRBD1 agrees at 9 bases. This sample comprised tumor tissue, obtained at baseline. This CDR3 reads CAWSVRTGGGSEAFF. The CDR3 coding sequence is TGTGCCTGGAGTGTACGTACAGGGGGCGGCTCTGAAGCTTTCTTT.